This TCR beta chain was identified during a study of cytomegalovirus exposure and HLA in healthy donors. Regarding the study as a whole: As confirmed in vitro, three CMV-associated chains were specific for CMV antigens. Reports described diagnosis of cytomegalovirus status by the classifier as highly specific and sensitive. According to the study, 160 or so TCR beta chains were cytomegalovirus-associated.

Trimming removed 0 bases from V and 8 bases from J; junction bases left unmatched: 7. Germline CDR1 and CDR2: SGHRS and YFSETQ. This CDR3 spans 16 amino acids. TCRdb keeps only in-frame clones here, not all; method: immunoSEQ multiplex PCR. The sample yields approximately 60,000 clones, around 90% seen once. Donors were drawn from the roughly 110-subject validation cohort, separate from the roughly 700-subject first cohort. Regarding this clone: Its antigen is unidentified.

The J gene is TRBJ2-1, the V gene TRBV5-1; 11 positions agree with TRBD1. The receptor was isolated from a man between 18 and 29 years old in good health and CMV-seronegative. The sequenced material came from PBMCs. The CDR3 DNA sequence: TGCGCCAGCAGCTTGGTTGGGACAGGGGGTGAGGATGAGCAGTTCTTC. Translation gives CASSLVGTGGEDEQFF. Together with reference TRBV5-1 and TRBJ2-1, the CDR3 gives the full variable domain: KAGVTQTPRYLIKTRGQQVTLSCSPISGHRSVSWYQQTPGQGLQFLFEYFSETQRNKGNFPGRFSGRQFSNSRSEMNVSTLELGDSALYLCASSLVGTGGEDEQFFGPGTRLTVL.